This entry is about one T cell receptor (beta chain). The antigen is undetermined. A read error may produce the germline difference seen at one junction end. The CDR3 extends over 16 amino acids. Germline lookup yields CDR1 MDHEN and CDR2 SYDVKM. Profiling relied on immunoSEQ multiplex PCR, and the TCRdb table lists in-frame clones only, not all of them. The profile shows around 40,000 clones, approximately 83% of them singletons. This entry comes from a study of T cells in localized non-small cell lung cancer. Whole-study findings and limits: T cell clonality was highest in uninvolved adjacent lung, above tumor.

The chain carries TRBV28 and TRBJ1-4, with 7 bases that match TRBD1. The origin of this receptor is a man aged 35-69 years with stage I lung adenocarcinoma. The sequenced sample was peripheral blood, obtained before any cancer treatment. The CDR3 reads CASNLNRGGIEEKLFF. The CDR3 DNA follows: TGTGCCAGCAATTTAAACAGGGGAGGAATAGAAGAAAAACTGTTTTTT.